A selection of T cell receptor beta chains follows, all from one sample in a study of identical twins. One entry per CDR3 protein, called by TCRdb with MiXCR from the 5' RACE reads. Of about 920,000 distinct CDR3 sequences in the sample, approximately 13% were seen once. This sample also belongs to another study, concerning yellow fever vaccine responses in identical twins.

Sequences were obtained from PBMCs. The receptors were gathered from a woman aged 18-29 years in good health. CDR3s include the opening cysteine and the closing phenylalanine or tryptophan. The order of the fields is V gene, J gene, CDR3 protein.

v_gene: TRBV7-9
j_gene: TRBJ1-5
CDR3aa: CASSVGQSPNQPQHF

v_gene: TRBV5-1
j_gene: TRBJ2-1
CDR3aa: CASSLLSVHEQFF

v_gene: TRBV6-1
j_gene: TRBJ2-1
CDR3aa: CASSERGAGDEQFF

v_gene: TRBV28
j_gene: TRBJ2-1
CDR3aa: CASSYDRALTSGSINEQFF

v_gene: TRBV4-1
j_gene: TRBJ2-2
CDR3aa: CASSFYRGTGELFF

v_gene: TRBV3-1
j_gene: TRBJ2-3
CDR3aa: CASSQYGRTSGSDTQYF

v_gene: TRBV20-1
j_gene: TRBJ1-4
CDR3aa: CSARLNEKLFF

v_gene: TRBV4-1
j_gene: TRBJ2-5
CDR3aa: CASSRWAGMGQETQYF

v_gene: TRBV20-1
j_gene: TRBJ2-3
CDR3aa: CSARGVEDTQYF

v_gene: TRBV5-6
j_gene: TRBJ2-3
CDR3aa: CASSLLTLASGRSDTQYF

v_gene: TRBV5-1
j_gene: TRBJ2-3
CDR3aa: CASSLAGRATDTQYF

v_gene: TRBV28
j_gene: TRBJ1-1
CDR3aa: CASSFDGAGGTEAFF

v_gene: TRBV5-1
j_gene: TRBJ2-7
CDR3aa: CASSGGLARGLEQYF

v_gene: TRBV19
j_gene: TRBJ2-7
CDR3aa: CASSIRQGPYEQYF

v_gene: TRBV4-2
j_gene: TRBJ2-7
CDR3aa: CASSPQRGQYEQYF

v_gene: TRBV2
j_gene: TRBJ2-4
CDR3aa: CASSLRDGKNIQYF

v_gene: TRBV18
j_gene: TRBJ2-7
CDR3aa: CASSPNRQGSSEQYF

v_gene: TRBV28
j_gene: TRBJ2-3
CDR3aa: CASSLAVGGRTDTQYF

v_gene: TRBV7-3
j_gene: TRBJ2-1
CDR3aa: CASSLKPPYNEQFF

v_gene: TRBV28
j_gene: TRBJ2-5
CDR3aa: CASHRWGGRQEETQYF

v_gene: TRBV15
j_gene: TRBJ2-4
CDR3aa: CATSRDSQGSKNIQYF

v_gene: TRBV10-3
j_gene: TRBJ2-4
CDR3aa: CAISDQPQGPKNIQYF

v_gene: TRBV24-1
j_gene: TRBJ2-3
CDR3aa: CATSDWKGSTDTQYF

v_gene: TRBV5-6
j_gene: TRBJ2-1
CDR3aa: CASSPAVVNEQFF

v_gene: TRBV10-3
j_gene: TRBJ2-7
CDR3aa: CAISQAGGPGEQYF

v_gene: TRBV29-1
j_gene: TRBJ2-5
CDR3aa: CSVDGGEQETQYF

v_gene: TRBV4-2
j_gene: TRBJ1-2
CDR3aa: CASSQDPRSFDPYGYTF

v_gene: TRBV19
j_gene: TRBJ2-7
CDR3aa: CASSIGISGYEQYF

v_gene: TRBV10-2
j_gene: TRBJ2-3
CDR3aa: CASSETWGVDTQYF

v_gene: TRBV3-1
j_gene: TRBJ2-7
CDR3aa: CASSQVRGERPYEQYF

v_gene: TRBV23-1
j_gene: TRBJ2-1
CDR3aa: CASSQKALVYNEQFF

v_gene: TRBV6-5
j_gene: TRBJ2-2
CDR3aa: CASSFDRVITGELFF

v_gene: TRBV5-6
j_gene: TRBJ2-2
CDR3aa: CASSTASKPNTGELFF

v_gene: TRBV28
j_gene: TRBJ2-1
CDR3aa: CASRAVLPGNYNEQFF

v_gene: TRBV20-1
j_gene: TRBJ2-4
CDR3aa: CSARGGTGKNIQYF

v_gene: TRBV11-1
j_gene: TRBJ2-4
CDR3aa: CASSLPLTGGDRSKNIQYF